This paragraph reports one T cell receptor beta chain. The antigen remains unidentified. This sample is part of a study of OX40 agonist ivuxolimab in advanced cancers. Looking at the study overall: Enrolled patients in dose escalation had cancers that were hepatocellular carcinoma, melanoma, renal cell or head and neck cancer. Participants could have had prior anti-PD-1, anti-PD-L1 or anti-CTLA-4 therapy, and about 37% had some. Study results and caveats: Those patients achieving a partial response at 0.1-3.0 mg/kg showed among the lowest clonal expansion.

Sequencing was performed with immunoSEQ multiplex PCR; in TCRdb, only in-frame clones are kept and a portion is missing. The data show more than 45,000 clones, about three quarters seen once. The germline V and J ends were trimmed by 2 bases and 8 bases, with 7 bases remaining between them. CDR1 is MNHNS, CDR2 SASEGT, per germline. The CDR3 consists of 12 residues. This receptor was obtained from an adult with an advanced solid tumor such as melanoma, head and neck, liver or kidney cancer. This chain links TRBV6-1 with TRBJ1-5, with D uncertain. The source material was CD4+ or CD8+ T cells sorted from blood, sampled in a trial of the OX40 agonist ivuxolimab. CDR3 DNA: TGTGCCAGCAGTGAATCGGGTAAGCCCCAGCATTTT. Its translation: CASSESGKPQHF.